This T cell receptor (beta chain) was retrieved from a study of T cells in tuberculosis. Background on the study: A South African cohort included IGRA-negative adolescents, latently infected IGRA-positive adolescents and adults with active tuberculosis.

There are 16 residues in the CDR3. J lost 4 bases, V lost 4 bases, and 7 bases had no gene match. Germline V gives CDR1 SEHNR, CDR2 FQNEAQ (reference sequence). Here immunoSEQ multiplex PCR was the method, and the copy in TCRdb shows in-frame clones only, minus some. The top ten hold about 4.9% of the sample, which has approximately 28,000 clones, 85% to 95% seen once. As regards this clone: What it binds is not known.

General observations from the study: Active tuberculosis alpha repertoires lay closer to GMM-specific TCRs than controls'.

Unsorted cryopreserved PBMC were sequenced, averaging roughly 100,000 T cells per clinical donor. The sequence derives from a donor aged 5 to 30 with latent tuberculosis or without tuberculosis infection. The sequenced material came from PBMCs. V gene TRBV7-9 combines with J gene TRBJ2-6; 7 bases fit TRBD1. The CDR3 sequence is CASSSRQGVGANVLTF. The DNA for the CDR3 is TGTGCCAGCAGCTCCCGACAGGGAGTCGGGGCCAACGTCCTGACTTTC.